This T cell receptor beta chain was captured by sequencing in a study of vaccination and CD4 T cells after COVID-19. In the study overall: The convalescent population consisted of six males and four females, two of whom were of Hispanic ethnicity. Timing of post-vaccine sample collection was a median approximately 72 days after dose two, with a range of 14 to 241. Stimuli were overlapping spike peptide pools of SARS-CoV-2 and three common cold coronaviruses (HCoV-NL63, HCoV-OC43, HCoV-229E). Whole-study findings and limits: Median counts of SARS-CoV-2-reactive clonotypes increased from roughly 19 to 38; this difference was not significant.

Treatment described: roughly 10-day PBMC culture with coronavirus spike peptide pools or control peptides (ViraFEST assay). As to this clonotype: Antigen unknown.

With the Oncomine TCR Beta short-read assay, DNA from cultured CD4+ T cells was sequenced. TCRdb re-analysed the PCR reads in MiXCR, keeping a single row per CDR3 protein. Seen here are 3,000 to 4,000 distinct CDR3 sequences, over 35% observed once, and the top ten hold 31%. In germline, CDR1 is LNHNV, CDR2 YYDKDF (reference sequence). Trimming took off 5 bases at V and 4 bases at J, with 5 bases between the two ends. The length of the CDR3 is 12 residues. The chain employs TRBV15 and TRBJ1-4; unclear D gene. The receptor comes from a human donor who had recovered from COVID-19. Material for sequencing was CD4+ T cells from blood, cultured in vitro. CDR3 DNA sequence: TGTGCCACCAGCGTCGGTAATGAAAAACTGTTTTTT. Amino acid sequence: CATSVGNEKLFF.